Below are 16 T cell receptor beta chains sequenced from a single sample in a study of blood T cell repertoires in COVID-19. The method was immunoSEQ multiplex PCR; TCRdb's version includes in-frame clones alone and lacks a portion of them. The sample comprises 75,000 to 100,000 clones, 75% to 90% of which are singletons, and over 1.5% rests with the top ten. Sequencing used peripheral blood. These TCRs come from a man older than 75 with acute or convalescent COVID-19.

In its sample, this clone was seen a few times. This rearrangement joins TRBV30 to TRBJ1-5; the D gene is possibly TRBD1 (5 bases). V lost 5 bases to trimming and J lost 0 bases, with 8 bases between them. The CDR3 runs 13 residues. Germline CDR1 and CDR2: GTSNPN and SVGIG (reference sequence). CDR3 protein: CAWATDSNQPQHF. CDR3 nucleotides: TGTGCCTGGGCGACAGATAGCAATCAGCCCCAGCATTTT.

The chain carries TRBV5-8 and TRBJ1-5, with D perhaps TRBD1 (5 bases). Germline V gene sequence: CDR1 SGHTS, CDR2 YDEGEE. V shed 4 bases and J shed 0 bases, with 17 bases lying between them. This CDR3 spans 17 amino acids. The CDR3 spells CASSAPVGVPSNQPQHF. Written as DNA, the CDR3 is TGTGCCAGCAGCGCACCCGTAGGGGTCCCTAGCAATCAGCCCCAGCATTTT.

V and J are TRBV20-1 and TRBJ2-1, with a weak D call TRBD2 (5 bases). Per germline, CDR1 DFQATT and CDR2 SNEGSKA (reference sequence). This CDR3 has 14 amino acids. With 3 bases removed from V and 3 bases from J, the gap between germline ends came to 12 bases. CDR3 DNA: TGCAGTGCTAGTCTAGCCCGTCACTACAATGAGCAGTTCTTC. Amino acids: CSASLARHYNEQFF.

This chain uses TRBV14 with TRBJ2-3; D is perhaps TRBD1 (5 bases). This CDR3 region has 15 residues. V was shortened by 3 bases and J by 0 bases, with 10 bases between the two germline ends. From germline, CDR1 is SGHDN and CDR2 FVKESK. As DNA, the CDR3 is TGTGCCAGCAGCCACCGGACACATAGCACAGATACGCAGTATTTT. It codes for CASSHRTHSTDTQYF.

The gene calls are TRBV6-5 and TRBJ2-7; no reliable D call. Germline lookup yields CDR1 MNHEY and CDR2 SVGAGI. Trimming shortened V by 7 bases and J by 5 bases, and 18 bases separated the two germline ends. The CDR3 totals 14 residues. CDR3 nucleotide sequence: TGTGCCAGCACCGCCCTAGTGGCGTCGCACGAGCAGTACTTC. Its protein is CASTALVASHEQYF.

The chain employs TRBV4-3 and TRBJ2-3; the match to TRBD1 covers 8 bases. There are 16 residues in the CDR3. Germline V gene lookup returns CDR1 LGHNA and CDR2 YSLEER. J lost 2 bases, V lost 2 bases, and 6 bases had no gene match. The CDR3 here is CASSQSGTGPTDTQYF. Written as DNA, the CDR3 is TGCGCCAGCAGCCAATCCGGGACAGGACCCACAGATACGCAGTATTTT.

The CDR3 nucleotides read TGTGCCAGCGCCCGGACAGACCTTAACTATGGCTACACCTTC. Translation gives CASARTDLNYGYTF. The chain combines TRBV2 with TRBJ1-2, with TRBD1 as a possible D gene (6 bases). The CDR3 has 14 residues. Trimming removed 8 bases at V and 1 base at J, with 14 bases between. Germline CDR1 and CDR2: SNHLY and FYNNEI.

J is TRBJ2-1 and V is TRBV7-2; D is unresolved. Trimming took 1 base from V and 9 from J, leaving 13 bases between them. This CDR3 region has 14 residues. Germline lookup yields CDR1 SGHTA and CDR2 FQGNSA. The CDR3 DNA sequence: TGTGCCAGCAGCTTAGGGCAGGTTCGGATTGAGCAGTTCTTC. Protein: CASSLGQVRIEQFF.

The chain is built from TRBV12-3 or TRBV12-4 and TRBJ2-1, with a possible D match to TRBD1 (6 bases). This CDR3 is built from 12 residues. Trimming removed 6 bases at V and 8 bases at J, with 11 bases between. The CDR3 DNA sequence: TGTGCCAGCAGCTACAGGGCCCATGAGCAGTTCTTC. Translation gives CASSYRAHEQFF.

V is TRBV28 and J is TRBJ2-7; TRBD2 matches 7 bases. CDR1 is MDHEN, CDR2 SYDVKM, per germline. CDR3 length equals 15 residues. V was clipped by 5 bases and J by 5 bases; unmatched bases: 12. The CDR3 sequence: CASSPRGAGKNEQYF. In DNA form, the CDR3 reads TGTGCCAGCAGTCCCCGGGGAGCGGGGAAAAACGAGCAGTACTTC.

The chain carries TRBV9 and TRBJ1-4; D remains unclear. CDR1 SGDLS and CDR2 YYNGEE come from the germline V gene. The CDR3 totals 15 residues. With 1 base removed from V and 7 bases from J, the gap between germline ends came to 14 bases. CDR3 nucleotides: TGTGCCAGCAGCGTACGGGCAGCGGGGAGTGAAAAACTGTTTTTT. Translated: CASSVRAAGSEKLFF.

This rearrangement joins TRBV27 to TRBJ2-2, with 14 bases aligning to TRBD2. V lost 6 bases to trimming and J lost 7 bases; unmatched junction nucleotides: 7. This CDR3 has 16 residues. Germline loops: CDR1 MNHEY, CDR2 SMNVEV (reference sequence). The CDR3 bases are TGTGCCAGCAGCTCCGGGACTAGCGGGAGAATCGGGGAGCTGTTTTTT. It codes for CASSSGTSGRIGELFF.

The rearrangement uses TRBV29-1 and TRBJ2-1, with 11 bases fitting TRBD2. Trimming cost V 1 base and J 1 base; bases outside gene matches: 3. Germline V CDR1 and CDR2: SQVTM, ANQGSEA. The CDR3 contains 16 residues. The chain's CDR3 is CSVEGLAGGSYNEQFF. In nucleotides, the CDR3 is TGCAGCGTTGAAGGGCTAGCGGGAGGATCCTACAATGAGCAGTTCTTC.

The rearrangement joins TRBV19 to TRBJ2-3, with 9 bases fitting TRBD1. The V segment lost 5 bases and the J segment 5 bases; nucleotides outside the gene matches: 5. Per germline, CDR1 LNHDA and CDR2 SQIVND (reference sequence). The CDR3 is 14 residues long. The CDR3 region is CASSPGQGIDTQYF. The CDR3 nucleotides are TGTGCCAGTAGTCCCGGACAGGGGATAGATACGCAGTATTTT.

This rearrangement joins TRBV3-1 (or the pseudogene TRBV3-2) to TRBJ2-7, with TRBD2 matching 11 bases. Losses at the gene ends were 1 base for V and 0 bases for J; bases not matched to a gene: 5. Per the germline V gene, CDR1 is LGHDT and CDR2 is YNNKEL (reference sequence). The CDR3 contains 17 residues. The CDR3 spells CASSQGTSGLFSYEQYF. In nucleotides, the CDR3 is TGTGCCAGCAGCCAAGGGACTAGCGGGTTATTCTCCTACGAGCAGTACTTC.

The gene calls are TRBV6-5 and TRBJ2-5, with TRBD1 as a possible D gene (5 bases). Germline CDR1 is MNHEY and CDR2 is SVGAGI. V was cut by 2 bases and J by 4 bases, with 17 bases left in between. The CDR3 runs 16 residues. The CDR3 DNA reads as TGTGCCAGCAGTTACGGCCAGGGTAGTCGCCGAGAGACCCAGTACTTC. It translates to CASSYGQGSRRETQYF.